Listed here are 9 T cell receptor beta chains from one sample, sequenced in a study of T cells in Graves' hyperthyroidism and ophthalmopathy. Template material for amplifying TCR beta CDR3 regions consisted of RNA transcripts. The study used the HTBI primer set for a first-round RT-PCR of the TCR CDR3. TCRdb reanalysed the multiplex PCR reads using MiXCR and keeps one entry per CDR3 protein. The sample consists of 30,000 to 40,000 distinct CDR3 sequences, about 50% of them appearing once. Sequenced sample: blood. These receptors were obtained from a woman in her fifties or sixties with Graves' hyperthyroidism that later progressed to Graves' ophthalmopathy.

This clonotype was recorded at least ten times. The rearrangement joins TRBV5-1 to TRBJ2-3, with 8 bases that match TRBD2. The CDR3 runs 16 residues. The V gene's germline CDR1 is SGHRS and CDR2 YFSETQ. V dropped 2 bases and J dropped 0; count of bases not matched to a gene: 5. The CDR3 loop reads CASSFVSSGSTDTQYF. The DNA of the CDR3 is TGCGCCAGCAGCTTTGTGTCTAGCGGGAGCACAGATACGCAGTATTTT.

This clonotype occurred many times. V and J are TRBV19 and TRBJ2-5; TRBD1 matches 7 bases. The CDR3 has 15 amino acids. Unmatched junction bases numbered 6, after V lost 5 bases and J lost 0 bases. Germline values: CDR1 LNHDA, CDR2 SQIVND (reference sequence). CDR3 sequence: CASSGLTGNQETQYF. As DNA, the CDR3 is TGTGCCAGTAGTGGATTGACAGGGAACCAAGAGACCCAGTACTTC.

This clonotype was detected ten times or more. V gene TRBV2 combines with J gene TRBJ2-3; D gene unclear. Trimming removed 3 bases at V and 2 bases at J, with 9 bases between. Germline CDR1 reads SNHLY; CDR2 reads FYNNEI. The CDR3 is made up of 14 amino acids. The CDR3 DNA follows: TGTGCCAGCAGTGAGGGCCAGCCCACAGATACGCAGTATTTT. Residues: CASSEGQPTDTQYF.

In this sample, this clonotype is medium-sized (0.01 to 0.1%). The chain employs TRBV2 and TRBJ1-5; the D is unclear. There are 16 residues in the CDR3. V shed 8 bases and J shed 0 bases, with 17 bases lying between them. The germline gives CDR1 SNHLY, CDR2 FYNNEI. The CDR3 nucleotides read TGTGCCAGCCACCGAGGGCCCGGAGGTAGCAATCAGCCCCAGCATTTT. Its protein product is CASHRGPGGSNQPQHF.

As regards this clonotype: At one of its ends the junction is not consistent with the germline gene, which may arise from a read error. The rearrangement links TRBV2 to TRBJ2-3; D could derive from TRBD1 or TRBD2 (5 bases each). CDR3 length: 16 residues. Germline assignment: CDR1 SNHLY and CDR2 FYNNEI. Written as DNA, the CDR3 is TGTGCCAGCCAGGCAACGGGACCATACATCACAGATACGCAATATTTT. Its translation: CASQATGPYITDTQYF.

V and J are TRBV24-1 and TRBJ2-6; TRBD1 is a possible D gene (6 bases). Germline V gene data show CDR1 as KGHDR and CDR2 as SFDVKD. CDR3 size: 14 residues. The V end was cut by 9 bases, the J end by 1 base, with 9 bases between. The CDR3 DNA reads as TGTGCCACCTCCAGGGGTTCTGGGGCCAACGTCCTGACTTTC. It specifies CATSRGSGANVLTF.

This clonotype was picked up a small number of times. J is TRBJ1-5 and V is TRBV3-2; the D call TRBD1 from the table was never checked on the DNA. TRBV3-2 is a pseudogene segment. The CDR3 is 19 residues long. CDR3 amino acids: CASSHPGGHVSNVNQPQHF. Here the CDR3 DNA reads TGTGCCAGCAGCCATCCGGGGGGTCACGTGTCTAATGTCAATCAGCCCCAGCATTTT.

The CDR3 coding sequence is TGTGCCAGCAGCTTATGGGGGCCCGCTCGGCCCCAGCATTTT. This gives the protein CASSLWGPARPQHF. V usage is TRBV11-3 and J usage is TRBJ1-5; possible D gene TRBD1, 6 bases. Deletions cut 2 bases from V and 9 bases from J, with 14 bases between. CDR3 length: 14 amino acids. In germline, CDR1 is SGHNT, CDR2 YENEEA.

A note on this clonotype: Since no conserved phenylalanine or tryptophan closes the CDR3, a read error is the likely cause. J is TRBJ1-1 and V is TRBV15; 8 bases fit TRBD1. The CDR3 is made up of 14 amino acids. In germline, CDR1 is LNHNV, CDR2 YYDKDF (reference sequence). The CDR3 DNA reads as TGTGCGACCGGCAGTCTCACAGGGGGCACTGAAGCTTTCCTT. Translation: CATGSLTGGTEAFL.